A single sample is the source of the 28 T cell receptor beta chains below, sequenced in a study of blood T cell repertoires in COVID-19. Repertoires were generated with immunoSEQ multiplex PCR, while TCRdb's copy carries only in-frame clones and drops some. Seen here are about 120,000 clones, nearly 90% observed once, and the top ten hold more than 4%. The sequencing input was peripheral blood. The source is a human donor in a cohort sampled during active COVID-19.

The chain joins TRBV6-5 to TRBJ2-5; 9 bases fit TRBD1. V dropped 4 bases and J dropped 5; count of bases not matched to a gene: 5. The length of the CDR3 is 14 residues. The germline CDR1 and CDR2 sequences are MNHEY and SVGAGI. CDR3 loop: CASSFTGGRETQYF. The CDR3 DNA reads as TGTGCCAGCAGTTTTACAGGGGGCAGGGAGACCCAGTACTTC.

This chain connects TRBV5-6 to TRBJ2-7, with 7 bases matching TRBD1. The germline V gene encodes CDR1 SGHDT and CDR2 YYEEEE. This CDR3 region has 15 residues. V shed 3 bases and J 2 bases; nucleotides not matched to a gene: 8. The CDR3 nucleotides read TGTGCCAGCAGCTCAGCTGGGACAGTCCCCTACGAGCAGTACTTC. The encoded protein is CASSSAGTVPYEQYF.

This clone has just one count. This sequence joins TRBV7-3 and TRBJ2-5; no reliable D call. Germline CDR1 SGHTA, CDR2 FQGTGA. V lost 6 bases to trimming and J lost 0 bases, with 8 bases between them. The CDR3 runs 13 residues. CDR3 nucleotide sequence: TGTGCCAGCAGTCCCTCGTACCAAGAGACCCAGTACTTC. This encodes CASSPSYQETQYF. The full variable domain, completed using reference TRBV7-3 and TRBJ2-5, is GAGVSQTPSNKVTEKGKYVELRCDPISGHTALYWYRQSLGQGPEFLIYFQGTGAADDSGLPNDRFFAVRPEGSVSTLKIQRTERGDSAVYLCASSPSYQETQYFGPGTRLLVL.

This clone was detected only a few times. The chain employs TRBV10-3 and TRBJ1-2; TRBD1 matches at 8 bases. The germline V gene has CDR1 ENHRY and CDR2 SYGVKD. Unmatched junction bases numbered 8, after V lost 7 bases and J lost 4 bases. The CDR3 length is 14 residues. CDR3 coding DNA: TGTGCCATCATTCCCGAAACAGGGGGCTATGGCTACACCTTC. Residues: CAIIPETGGYGYTF.

J is TRBJ1-5 and V is TRBV30, with D perhaps matching TRBD1 (5 bases). The germline V gene encodes CDR1 GTSNPN and CDR2 SVGIG (reference sequence). V dropped 1 base and J dropped 5 bases, with 9 bases sitting between them. This CDR3 comprises 13 residues. The CDR3 protein is CAWSAGFDQPQHF. Written as DNA, the CDR3 is TGTGCCTGGAGTGCAGGGTTCGATCAGCCCCAGCATTTT.

This chain uses TRBV7-8 with TRBJ2-1, with 9 bases aligning to TRBD1. Losses at the gene ends were 5 bases for V and 1 base for J; bases not matched to a gene: 3. The CDR3 is 15 amino acids. CDR1 is SGHVS and CDR2 is FQNEAQ in the germline V gene. CDR3 nucleotides: TGTGCCAGCAGCCGGGACAGGGATTCCTACAATGAGCAGTTCTTC. It specifies CASSRDRDSYNEQFF.

The chain employs TRBV5-4 and TRBJ2-5; D ambiguous. CDR1 and CDR2 (germline): SGHNT, YYREEE (reference sequence). Trimming took 0 bases from V and 5 from J, leaving 14 bases between them. The length of the CDR3 is 15 residues. The chain's CDR3 is CASSLATSNGETQYF. CDR3 nucleotide sequence: TGTGCCAGCAGCTTGGCCACTTCCAACGGGGAGACCCAGTACTTC.

The gene calls are TRBV5-1 and TRBJ1-5, with D possibly being TRBD1 (6 bases). Germline CDR1 is SGHRS and CDR2 is YFSETQ. CDR3 length: 14 amino acids. V was pared by 0 bases and J by 4 bases, with 8 bases between. CDR3 residues: CASSLATGNQPQHF. For the CDR3, the DNA is TGCGCCAGCAGCTTGGCCACAGGGAATCAGCCCCAGCATTTT.

The gene calls are TRBV14 and TRBJ1-2, with TRBD1 matching 8 bases. The germline V gene has CDR1 SGHDN and CDR2 FVKESK. The junction had 9 bases not matched to a gene; V was cut back by 3 bases and J by 3 bases. This CDR3 has 16 residues. CDR3: CASSQAPDRVHYGYTF. CDR3 coding DNA: TGTGCCAGCAGCCAGGCCCCGGACAGGGTTCACTATGGCTACACCTTC. Full variable domain (remainder filled in from reference TRBV14 and TRBJ1-2): EAGVTQFPSHSVIEKGQTVTLRCDPISGHDNLYWYRRVMGKEIKFLLHFVKESKQDESGMPNNRFLAERTGGTYSTLKVQPAELEDSGVYFCASSQAPDRVHYGYTFGSGTRLTVV.

The rearrangement joins TRBV25-1 to TRBJ1-1, with 8 bases aligning to TRBD1. V lost 8 bases, J lost 5 bases, and 7 bases stayed unmatched. Germline loops: CDR1 MGHDK, CDR2 SYGVNS. The CDR3 runs 13 residues. The DNA of the CDR3 is TGTGCCAGCGCTCAGGGGGCAAATACTGAAGCTTTCTTT. Protein product: CASAQGANTEAFF. Full variable domain (outside the CDR3, taken from reference TRBV25-1 and TRBJ1-1): EADIYQTPRYLVIGTGKKITLECSQTMGHDKMYWYQQDPGMELHLIHYSYGVNSTEKGDLSSESTVSRIRTEHFPLTLESARPSHTSQYLCASAQGANTEAFFGQGTRLTVV.

V and J are TRBV7-2 and TRBJ2-7, with 11 bases fitting TRBD2. Trimming took 5 bases from V and 4 from J; bases not matched to a gene: 4. Germline assignment: CDR1 SGHTA and CDR2 FQGNSA. CDR3 length: 14 amino acids. The CDR3, as DNA: TGTGCCAGCAGCCTACTAGCGGGAGAGTACGAGCAGTACTTC. Translation: CASSLLAGEYEQYF.

The gene calls are TRBV19 and TRBJ1-1; D remains unclear. CDR3 size: 13 residues. Germline assignment: CDR1 LNHDA and CDR2 SQIVND (reference sequence). V dropped 4 bases and J dropped 0 bases, with 6 bases sitting between them. The CDR3 sequence: CASSNRMNTEAFF. As DNA, the CDR3 is TGTGCCAGTAGTAATCGTATGAACACTGAAGCTTTCTTT.

This clone turned up a few times. This chain links TRBV7-8 with TRBJ1-1; D possibly corresponds to TRBD1 (6 bases). Trimming took off 3 bases at V and 0 bases at J, with 11 bases between the two ends. CDR3 length: 15 amino acids. Looked up from germline, CDR1 is SGHVS and CDR2 is FQNEAQ. CDR3 protein: CASSLPGHLNTEAFF. Written as DNA, the CDR3 is TGTGCCAGCAGCTTGCCGGGACACTTGAACACTGAAGCTTTCTTT.

CDR3 protein: CASSLTGTGLSAQHF. CDR3 DNA: TGTGCCAGCAGCTTAACCGGGACAGGGTTATCGGCCCAGCATTTT. The rearrangement uses TRBV7-8 and TRBJ1-5, with 9 nucleotides matching TRBD1. The CDR3 covers 15 residues. Germline lookup yields CDR1 SGHVS and CDR2 FQNEAQ. J gave up 11 bases and V 2 bases, and 10 bases lay outside the gene matches.

This clone has only one observation. The genes are TRBV27 and TRBJ2-7; 12 bases match TRBD2. Germline loops: CDR1 MNHEY, CDR2 SMNVEV (reference sequence). The CDR3 length is 22 residues. Germline trimming cut 5 bases from V and 3 bases from J; bases unmatched to any gene: 26. This chain's CDR3 is CASSGAGKRLAGAKVAFYEQYF. DNA for the CDR3: TGTGCCAGCAGTGGAGCAGGTAAACGACTAGCGGGAGCGAAGGTGGCGTTCTACGAGCAGTACTTC.

The chain links TRBV28 to TRBJ1-1, with D possibly matching TRBD1 (5 bases). CDR1 is MDHEN and CDR2 is SYDVKM in the germline V gene. The CDR3 extends over 13 amino acids. V was trimmed by 3 bases and J by 8 bases, leaving 13 bases between them. This chain's CDR3 is CASSFGGRPEAFF. The CDR3 coding sequence is TGTGCCAGCAGTTTCGGGGGACGGCCGGAAGCTTTCTTT. Complete variable domain (other parts from reference TRBV28 and TRBJ1-1): DVKVTQSSRYLVKRTGEKVFLECVQDMDHENMFWYRQDPGLGLRLIYFSYDVKMKEKGDIPEGYSVSREKKERFSLILESASTNQTSMYLCASSFGGRPEAFFGQGTRLTVV.

The rearrangement links TRBV7-9 to TRBJ2-7, with D tentatively TRBD1 (6 bases). This CDR3 contains 13 residues. V lost 4 bases and J lost 3, with 10 bases in between. The germline gives CDR1 SEHNR, CDR2 FQNEAQ (reference sequence). CDR3 residues: CASSSRGFYEQYF. The DNA for the CDR3 is TGTGCCAGCAGCTCCAGGGGATTCTACGAGCAGTACTTC.

This chain connects TRBV27 to TRBJ2-1; TRBD1 might be the D (10 bases). CDR1 and CDR2 (germline): MNHEY, SMNVEV (reference sequence). The CDR3 contains 19 residues. Trimming removed 5 bases at V and 10 bases at J, with 33 bases between. The CDR3 sequence: CASSLDRGRITSGLREQFF. CDR3 in DNA: TGTGCCAGCAGTCTCGACAGGGGGCGAATAACTAGCGGGCTGAGGGAGCAGTTCTTC.

The chain is built from TRBV11-2 and TRBJ1-5; D might be TRBD1 (6 bases). This CDR3 has 15 amino acids. Trimming pared 1 base from V and 2 bases from J, leaving 9 bases between. Per the germline V gene, CDR1 is SGHAT and CDR2 is FQNNGV. This CDR3 is CASSLGPGGNQPQHF. DNA of the CDR3: TGTGCCAGCAGCTTAGGTCCAGGGGGCAATCAGCCCCAGCATTTT.

The chain employs TRBV10-3 and TRBJ1-1; unclear D gene. Trimming removed 8 bases from V and 2 bases from J, with 6 bases in between. The CDR3 spans 11 residues. Germline values: CDR1 ENHRY, CDR2 SYGVKD. The CDR3 DNA is TGTGCCATCTCTAGCAACACTGAAGCTTTCTTT. Protein: CAISSNTEAFF.

This clone was counted a single time. The chain combines TRBV3-1 (or the pseudogene TRBV3-2) with TRBJ2-7; possible D gene TRBD1, 5 bases. The CDR3 sequence is 14 residues long. Germline CDR1 is LGHDT and CDR2 is YNNKEL (reference sequence). Trimming shortened V by 1 base and J by 3 bases, and 10 bases separated the two germline ends. The CDR3 spells CASSQGPGIYEQYF. The CDR3 nucleotides read TGTGCCAGCAGCCAAGGCCCAGGGATCTACGAGCAGTACTTC.

The chain has TRBV2 and TRBJ1-2, with D possibly TRBD1 on 6 matching bases. Trimming stripped 8 bases from V and 8 bases from J, with 24 bases between. The CDR3 runs to 15 residues. Germline V gene data show CDR1 as SNHLY and CDR2 as FYNNEI. CDR3 residues: CASRQLGQIAGGYTF. Here the CDR3 DNA reads TGTGCCAGCCGCCAATTGGGACAAATCGCTGGAGGCTACACCTTC.

The table lists this clone with a count of one. The genes are TRBV4-2 and TRBJ2-2, with 8 bases fitting TRBD1. The J segment lost 2 bases and the V segment lost 0 bases, leaving 8 bases of the junction unmatched. The length of the CDR3 is 18 residues. The V gene's germline CDR1 is LGHNA and CDR2 YNFKEQ. The CDR3 loop reads CASSQEVHRGYNTGELFF. The CDR3 DNA reads as TGTGCCAGCAGCCAAGAGGTGCACAGGGGGTACAACACCGGGGAGCTGTTTTTT.

The chain combines TRBV10-1 with TRBJ2-2; D remains unclear. There are 14 residues in the CDR3. V lost 3 bases to trimming and J lost 0 bases, with 5 bases between them. Looked up from germline, CDR1 is WNHNN and CDR2 is SYGVQD (reference sequence). The CDR3 DNA sequence: TGCGCCAGCAGTGAACAGACGAACACCGGGGAGCTGTTTTTT. This gives the protein CASSEQTNTGELFF.

This clone was seen just once. This specimen includes other DNA sequences encoding the same CDR3. The gene calls are TRBV9 and TRBJ2-1; TRBD2 matches 12 bases. J gave up 0 bases and V 2 bases, and 3 bases lay outside the gene matches. CDR1 and CDR2 from the germline V gene are SGDLS and YYNGEE. This CDR3 comprises 17 residues. The DNA of the CDR3 is TGTGCCAGCAGCGTGGGACTAGCGGGCAGCTCCTACAATGAGCAGTTCTTC. It encodes CASSVGLAGSSYNEQFF.

The rearrangement joins TRBV12-3 or TRBV12-4 to TRBJ1-2; D unresolved. The CDR3 covers 13 residues. V was trimmed by 3 bases and J by 5 bases, leaving 10 bases between them. The CDR3 protein is CASSFGGQYGYTF. CDR3 nucleotides: TGTGCCAGCAGTTTCGGCGGTCAGTATGGCTACACCTTC.

This chain links TRBV7-2 with TRBJ1-3; D perhaps matches TRBD1 (5 bases). The CDR3 runs to 15 residues. Germline lookup yields CDR1 SGHTA and CDR2 FQGNSA. V lost 1 base and J 0 bases, leaving 7 bases between the germline ends. CDR3 sequence: CASSLGQGSGNTIYF. Written as DNA, the CDR3 is TGTGCCAGCAGCTTAGGGCAGGGCTCTGGAAACACCATATATTTT.

The CDR3 here is CASSHRQGYGANVLTF. The DNA of the CDR3 is TGCGCCAGCAGCCACCGACAGGGGTACGGGGCCAACGTCCTGACTTTC. This chain uses TRBV4-3 with TRBJ2-6; 8 bases match TRBD1. The CDR3 covers 16 residues. Germline assignment: CDR1 LGHNA and CDR2 YSLEER. Unmatched junction bases numbered 5, after V lost 3 bases and J lost 4 bases.